Shown below are 27 T cell receptor beta chains from a single sample sequenced in a study of shared clonotypes between healthy human individuals. Profiling relied on immunoSEQ multiplex PCR, and the TCRdb table lists in-frame clones only, not all of them. The data hold over 300,000 clones, with about nine tenths observed a single time. Sequenced input: memory CD8+ T cells sorted from blood. The subset was: CD45RO+ cells pooled with CCR7-negative TemRA cells. Receptors were obtained from a man younger than 35 in good health.

The chain couples TRBV7-2 to TRBJ1-5; possibly TRBD1 for D (5 bases). Germline V gives CDR1 SGHTA, CDR2 FQGNSA. This CDR3 contains 17 residues. V was cut by 2 bases and J by 2 bases, with 16 bases left in between. CDR3 region: CASSLMEGAPRNQPQHF. The DNA of the CDR3 is TGTGCCAGCAGCTTAATGGAAGGGGCCCCGCGCAATCAGCCCCAGCATTTT.

V gene TRBV27 combines with J gene TRBJ2-3; D may correspond to TRBD1 or TRBD2 (5 bases each). Germline-derived CDR1 and CDR2 are MNHEY and SMNVEV (reference sequence). The V end lost 5 bases, the J end lost 13 bases, and 19 bases lay between the germline ends. The CDR3 contains 13 residues. The DNA of the CDR3 is TGTGCCAGCAGTACCCTCCGGGACCTAAAAAAGTATTTT. Translated: CASSTLRDLKKYF.

CDR3 bases: TGCAGCGTTTTTGGCAGGGAGGACTACAATGAGCAGTTCTTC. Translation gives CSVFGREDYNEQFF. The rearrangement links TRBV29-1 to TRBJ2-1, with TRBD2 as a possible D gene (6 bases). CDR3 length: 14 residues. Germline lookup yields CDR1 SQVTM and CDR2 ANQGSEA. Trimming cost V 5 bases and J 3 bases, with 14 bases left between them.

This chain links TRBV30 with TRBJ1-6; perhaps TRBD1 as D (5 bases). Germline V gene sequence: CDR1 GTSNPN, CDR2 SVGIG (reference sequence). The CDR3 sequence is 14 residues long. Trimming took 2 bases from V and 9 from J, leaving 14 bases between them. The DNA of the CDR3 is TGTGCCTGGAGTTCCGGGACTATAGGTTCACCCCTCCACTTT. It is translated as CAWSSGTIGSPLHF. The full variable domain, rest sourced from reference TRBV30 and TRBJ1-6, is SQTIHQWPATLVQPVGSPLSLECTVEGTSNPNLYWYRQAAGRGLQLLFYSVGIGQISSEVPQNLSASRPQDRQFILSSKKLLLSDSGFYLCAWSSGTIGSPLHFGNGTRLTVT.

The chain couples TRBV4-1 to TRBJ1-6; D is ambiguous. Deletions cut 0 bases from V and 10 bases from J, with 7 bases between. CDR1 is MGHRA and CDR2 is YSYEKL in the germline V gene. CDR3 length: 13 amino acids. CDR3 in amino acids: CASSQDRESPLHF. CDR3 nucleotides: TGCGCCAGCAGCCAAGACCGAGAATCACCCCTCCACTTT.

The chain links TRBV30 to TRBJ2-1; TRBD2 matches 10 bases. Trimming at V came to 1 base and at J to 7 bases, leaving 7 bases not matched to a gene. The CDR3 length is 15 residues. CDR1 and CDR2 (germline): GTSNPN, SVGIG (reference sequence). This CDR3 is CAWSGWASGRNEQFF. The CDR3, as DNA: TGTGCCTGGAGTGGCTGGGCTAGCGGGAGAAATGAGCAGTTCTTC.

The rearrangement uses TRBV19 and TRBJ1-1; 7 nucleotides align to TRBD1. V was clipped by 7 bases and J by 1 base; unmatched bases: 6. The CDR3 consists of 14 residues. Germline loops: CDR1 LNHDA, CDR2 SQIVND (reference sequence). The CDR3 DNA reads as TGTGCCAGTACCCCTCGACAGGGGAACACTGAAGCTTTCTTT. It codes for CASTPRQGNTEAFF. The whole variable domain, remainder taken from reference TRBV19 and TRBJ1-1, is DGGITQSPKYLFRKEGQNVTLSCEQNLNHDAMYWYRQDPGQGLRLIYYSQIVNDFQKGDIAEGYSVSREKKESFPLTVTSAQKNPTAFYLCASTPRQGNTEAFFGQGTRLTVV.

The rearrangement links TRBV9 to TRBJ2-3; 11 positions match TRBD1. Germline V gene data show CDR1 as SGDLS and CDR2 as YYNGEE. V lost 4 bases to trimming and J lost 4 bases; unmatched junction nucleotides: 5. The CDR3 runs to 15 residues. The CDR3 DNA follows: TGTGCCAGCAGCAGGACAGGGGGCGTTCCAGATACGCAGTATTTT. Translated: CASSRTGGVPDTQYF.

This rearrangement joins TRBV9 to TRBJ2-3; 9 bases are shared with TRBD2. Trimming took 7 bases from V and 6 from J; bases not matched to a gene: 9. The germline V gene encodes CDR1 SGDLS and CDR2 YYNGEE. This CDR3 is built from 14 residues. CDR3 in DNA: TGTGCCAGCGCTCTAGCGGGATTGCGGGATACGCAGTATTTT. Translation gives CASALAGLRDTQYF.

This rearrangement joins TRBV4-1 to TRBJ1-1; tentative D call: TRBD1 (6 bases). The CDR3 has 15 amino acids. CDR1 is MGHRA and CDR2 is YSYEKL in the germline V gene. Trimming pared 2 bases from V and 4 bases from J, leaving 14 bases between. The CDR3 sequence is CASSQQQGVGTEAFF. In DNA form, the CDR3 reads TGCGCCAGCAGCCAACAACAGGGCGTGGGCACTGAAGCTTTCTTT.

The chain uses TRBV11-2 and TRBJ1-1; possible D gene TRBD1, 5 bases. The CDR3 sequence is 16 residues long. Trimming removed 3 bases at V and 3 bases at J, with 17 bases between. Germline V gene sequence: CDR1 SGHAT, CDR2 FQNNGV. The CDR3 reads CASSFGQGKEDTEAFF. The DNA of the CDR3 is TGTGCCAGCAGCTTCGGTCAGGGAAAGGAGGACACTGAAGCTTTCTTT.

The chain combines TRBV29-1 with TRBJ2-1; no clear D. With 3 bases removed from V and 0 bases from J, the gap between germline ends came to 9 bases. CDR3 size: 14 residues. Germline V gives CDR1 SQVTM, CDR2 ANQGSEA. The CDR3 DNA is TGCAGCGTTGAGAGCTCCAACTCCTACAATGAGCAGTTCTTC. This translates into CSVESSNSYNEQFF.

J is TRBJ1-4 and V is TRBV5-1; D is uncertain. With 0 bases removed from V and 7 bases from J, the gap between germline ends came to 13 bases. Germline V gene sequence: CDR1 SGHRS, CDR2 YFSETQ. This CDR3 region has 15 residues. CDR3 protein: CASSLGRSSGEKLFF. CDR3 DNA: TGCGCCAGCAGCTTGGGAAGGTCCTCTGGTGAAAAACTGTTTTTT.

The chain combines TRBV5-1 with TRBJ1-5; the D gene is possibly TRBD1 (6 bases). CDR1 is SGHRS and CDR2 is YFSETQ in the germline V gene. Trimming cost V 5 bases and J 6 bases, with 9 bases left between them. The CDR3 sequence is 12 residues long. The CDR3 loop is CASRRTVQPQHF. Written as DNA, the CDR3 is TGCGCCAGCAGGCGGACAGTTCAGCCCCAGCATTTT. Supplemented by reference TRBV5-1 and TRBJ1-5, the full variable domain reads KAGVTQTPRYLIKTRGQQVTLSCSPISGHRSVSWYQQTPGQGLQFLFEYFSETQRNKGNFPGRFSGRQFSNSRSEMNVSTLELGDSALYLCASRRTVQPQHFGDGTRLSIL.

The DNA for the CDR3 is TGCGCCAGCAGCCAAACAGGGGTTTTCGGAACAGATACGCAGTATTTT. As protein: CASSQTGVFGTDTQYF. This sequence joins TRBV4-3 and TRBJ2-3; TRBD1 agrees at 7 bases. Germline CDR1 LGHNA, CDR2 YSLEER. The CDR3 is 16 amino acids. V lost 2 bases, J lost 3 bases, and 8 bases stayed unmatched.

This chain joins TRBV9 and TRBJ1-2; 7 positions agree with TRBD1. The CDR3 spans 13 residues. The trim removed 3 bases at V and 5 bases at J, leaving 4 bases unmatched. Germline V gene data show CDR1 as SGDLS and CDR2 as YYNGEE. CDR3 in amino acids: CASSGTGLYGYTF. CDR3 bases: TGTGCCAGCAGCGGGACAGGCCTTTATGGCTACACCTTC.

V is TRBV30 and J is TRBJ1-6, with TRBD1 matching 8 bases. The CDR3 totals 14 residues. Germline V gene data show CDR1 as GTSNPN and CDR2 as SVGIG (reference sequence). In DNA form, the CDR3 reads TGTGCTGCTCCACCCACAGGGGGGAATTCACCCCTCCACTTT. Amino acids: CAAPPTGGNSPLHF.

The chain combines TRBV5-1 with TRBJ2-6; D not resolved. CDR1 SGHRS and CDR2 YFSETQ come from the germline V gene. The V end was cut by 1 base, the J end by 1 base, with 6 bases between. The CDR3 covers 15 residues. Written as DNA, the CDR3 is TGCGCCAGCAGCTTGACCCTTTCTGGGGCCAACGTCCTGACTTTC. Protein: CASSLTLSGANVLTF.

This CDR3 is CAWEDNYNSPLHF. The CDR3 coding sequence is TGTGCCTGGGAAGACAATTATAATTCACCCCTCCACTTT. This rearrangement joins TRBV30 to TRBJ1-6; D not certain. CDR1 and CDR2 from the germline V gene are GTSNPN and SVGIG (reference sequence). The CDR3 is 13 amino acids. V was clipped by 5 bases and J by 4 bases, with 9 bases between them.

This clone was detected once. J is TRBJ2-7 and V is TRBV5-1; TRBD1 is a possible D gene (6 bases). Germline lookup yields CDR1 SGHRS and CDR2 YFSETQ. Trimming left V 2 bases short and J 5 bases short, with 8 bases between. This CDR3 region has 12 residues. CDR3 nucleotides: TGCGCCAGCAGCTTTGAGGGGGACGAGCAGTACTTC. This encodes CASSFEGDEQYF.

The chain joins TRBV29-1 to TRBJ2-2; no reliable D call. CDR1 and CDR2 (germline): SQVTM, ANQGSEA. This CDR3 is built from 11 residues. The V and J ends lost 4 bases and 6 bases respectively, with 6 bases between them. This CDR3 reads CSVVLSGELFF. In DNA form, the CDR3 reads TGCAGCGTTGTTCTTTCCGGGGAGCTGTTTTTT.

This chain joins TRBV5-6 and TRBJ1-4; D not certain. Germline CDR1 reads SGHDT; CDR2 reads YYEEEE. V lost 0 bases and J lost 6, with 9 bases in between. The CDR3 sequence is 14 residues long. CDR3 nucleotide sequence: TGTGCCAGCAGCTTGGGTGGGAGATATGAAAAACTGTTTTTT. Its translation is CASSLGGRYEKLFF.

This clone was recorded once. The rearrangement joins TRBV14 to TRBJ2-7; D gene ambiguous. Germline V gene data show CDR1 as SGHDN and CDR2 as FVKESK. The V gene lost 0 bases and the J gene lost 0 bases, with 12 bases spanning the gap. This CDR3 contains 16 residues. The CDR3 loop reads CASSQDTGFSSYEQYF. In nucleotides, the CDR3 is TGTGCCAGCAGCCAAGACACGGGCTTCAGCTCCTACGAGCAGTACTTC.

Comments on this clone: The identical CDR3 is also encoded by other nucleotide sequences in the sample. This rearrangement joins TRBV5-1 to TRBJ2-7; 8 bases are shared with TRBD1. The V segment lost 2 bases and the J segment 6 bases; nucleotides outside the gene matches: 4. The germline gives CDR1 SGHRS, CDR2 YFSETQ. The length of the CDR3 is 13 residues. CDR3 in amino acids: CASSFGQGGEQYF. The DNA for the CDR3 is TGCGCCAGCAGCTTCGGACAGGGTGGCGAGCAGTACTTC.

This chain links TRBV28 with TRBJ1-2; a weak D match, TRBD1 (5 bases). The CDR3 is 13 amino acids. Germline V lookup: CDR1 MDHEN, CDR2 SYDVKM. Trimming pared 5 bases from V and 8 bases from J, leaving 15 bases between. DNA of the CDR3: TGTGCCAGCAGTCCGAGGGGTTACGGCGGCTACACCTTC. Protein: CASSPRGYGGYTF.

CDR3 region: CASSFWTDQETQYF. In DNA form, the CDR3 reads TGTGCCAGCAGCTTTTGGACAGACCAAGAGACCCAGTACTTC. The chain links TRBV5-4 to TRBJ2-5, with a weak D call TRBD1 (6 bases). The germline gives CDR1 SGHNT, CDR2 YYREEE (reference sequence). V was trimmed by 2 bases and J by 0 bases, leaving 8 bases between them. The CDR3 is 14 residues long.

This chain uses TRBV25-1 with TRBJ2-3, with no clear D. There are 14 residues in the CDR3. Germline V gene lookup returns CDR1 MGHDK and CDR2 SYGVNS. V lost 2 bases and J 6 bases, leaving 12 bases between the germline ends. The CDR3 spells CASSEVGTVDTQYF. DNA of the CDR3: TGTGCCAGCAGTGAAGTTGGCACGGTGGATACGCAGTATTTT.